Listed here are 28 T cell receptor beta chains from one sample, sequenced in a study of cytomegalovirus exposure and HLA in healthy donors. PCR primers comprised 60 Vbeta and 13 Jbeta primers. The table came from immunoSEQ multiplex PCR; TCRdb's copy has only in-frame clones and leaves some out. The profile shows some 110,000 clones, about 79% of them singletons. Sample: PBMCs. The receptors originated from a man aged 25 to 45 in good health and CMV-seropositive.

The V call is TRBV4-2, the J call TRBJ2-3; 8 nucleotides line up with TRBD2. This CDR3 is 15 amino acids long. Losses at the gene ends were 4 bases for V and 5 bases for J; bases not matched to a gene: 8. The germline V gene has CDR1 LGHNA and CDR2 YNFKEQ. The CDR3 sequence is CASSLTTSAGDTQYF. The CDR3 DNA follows: TGTGCCAGCAGCCTAACGACTAGCGCGGGAGATACGCAGTATTTT.

This clone was seen more than once but under ten times. The chain is built from TRBV7-6 and TRBJ1-1; the D is unclear. The germline V gene encodes CDR1 SGHVS and CDR2 FNYEAQ. The CDR3 consists of 13 residues. Trimming removed 3 bases from V and 1 base from J, with 6 bases in between. This CDR3 is CASSFTGNTEAFF. The CDR3 DNA is TGTGCCAGCAGCTTCACCGGGAACACTGAAGCTTTCTTT.

This clone was seen only once. The CDR3, as DNA: TGTGCCAGCAGCGGGAGCGACCAAGAGACCCAGTACTTC. This translates into CASSGSDQETQYF. The chain uses TRBV9 and TRBJ2-5; unclear D gene. Trimming pared 3 bases from V and 0 bases from J, leaving 6 bases between. Per the germline V gene, CDR1 is SGDLS and CDR2 is YYNGEE. The length of the CDR3 is 13 residues.

The chain has TRBV29-1 and TRBJ1-1; D remains ambiguous. Germline CDR1 reads SQVTM; CDR2 reads ANQGSEA. The germline V and J ends were trimmed by 6 bases and 4 bases, with 12 bases remaining between them. The CDR3 length is 12 residues. DNA of the CDR3: TGCAGCGTGAAGAGGACTGTCACTGAAGCTTTCTTT. This encodes CSVKRTVTEAFF.

As for this clone: One end of the junction is discordant with germline, which a read error may explain. DNA of the CDR3: TGTGCCGGCAGCTTAGCTAGTCAGGGGAGCTATGGCTACACCTTC. This codes for CAGSLASQGSYGYTF. The rearrangement uses TRBV7-2 and TRBJ1-2; D might be TRBD1 (6 bases). Germline values: CDR1 SGHTA, CDR2 FQGNSA. This CDR3 spans 15 amino acids. Combining the CDR3 with reference TRBV7-2 and TRBJ1-2 gives the whole variable domain GAGVSQSPSNKVTEKGKDVELRCDPISGHTALYWYRQSLGQGLEFLIYFQGNSAPDKSGLPSDRFSAERTGGSVSTLTIQRTQQEDSAVYLCAGSLASQGSYGYTFGSGTRLTVV.

In its sample, this clone was seen once. The rearrangement links TRBV5-4 to TRBJ1-2; D is perhaps TRBD1 (6 bases). V dropped 4 bases and J dropped 6 bases, with 22 bases sitting between them. Germline lookup yields CDR1 SGHNT and CDR2 YYREEE (reference sequence). This CDR3 region has 16 residues. The CDR3 DNA is TGTGCCAGCAGCGGAGGAGTTTTCGGGACACCCGATGGCTACACCTTC. This sequence encodes CASSGGVFGTPDGYTF.

The chain recombines TRBV19 with TRBJ1-1; 8 bases map to TRBD1. Germline V gene lookup returns CDR1 LNHDA and CDR2 SQIVND (reference sequence). The V segment lost 6 bases and the J segment 6 bases; nucleotides outside the gene matches: 18. The CDR3 contains 17 residues. The CDR3 nucleotides read TGTGCCAGTAGAGTCAGGACAGGGAAGGATATGTTTTCTGAAGCTTTCTTT. It is translated as CASRVRTGKDMFSEAFF.

V gene TRBV19 combines with J gene TRBJ1-4; no clear D gene. The germline gives CDR1 LNHDA, CDR2 SQIVND (reference sequence). With 3 bases removed from V and 4 bases from J, the gap between germline ends came to 9 bases. The CDR3 is 14 residues long. The CDR3 reads CASSIAGFNEKLFF. Written as DNA, the CDR3 is TGTGCCAGTAGTATCGCAGGTTTTAATGAAAAACTGTTTTTT.

J is TRBJ2-7 and V is TRBV10-3; possibly TRBD2 for D (6 bases). Trimming removed 11 bases at V and 3 bases at J, with 14 bases between. The germline gives CDR1 ENHRY, CDR2 SYGVKD. This CDR3 is built from 12 residues. Here the CDR3 DNA reads TGTGCCCATAGCGCGGGGTTCTACGAGCAGTACTTC. Amino acid sequence: CAHSAGFYEQYF.

Comments on this clone: A junction boundary mismatches the germline segment, possibly from a read error. The chain combines TRBV7-7 with TRBJ2-5, with no clear D. The CDR3 has 13 amino acids. CDR1 and CDR2 from the germline V gene are SSHAT and FNYEAQ (reference sequence). The CDR3, as DNA: TGTGCTAGCAGCGTATATCCGCAAGAGACCCAGTACTTC. It encodes CASSVYPQETQYF.

V usage is TRBV28 and J usage is TRBJ2-2; the D gene is possibly TRBD2 (5 bases). The CDR3 totals 14 residues. From germline, CDR1 is MDHEN and CDR2 SYDVKM. The germline V and J ends were trimmed by 6 bases and 11 bases, with 19 bases remaining between them. Here the CDR3 DNA reads TGTGCCAGCAGCCTCGGATTGAGACTAACAGAGCTGTTTTTT. Encoded protein: CASSLGLRLTELFF.

This clone was recorded a few times. The V and J genes are TRBV6-1 and TRBJ1-1, with 7 bases that match TRBD1. The CDR3 spans 14 residues. CDR1 and CDR2 from the germline V gene are MNHNS and SASEGT. V dropped 11 bases and J dropped 4; count of bases not matched to a gene: 13. The CDR3 is CACYTRGAGTEAFF. The CDR3 coding sequence is TGTGCCTGCTATACCAGGGGGGCTGGCACTGAAGCTTTCTTT.

The chain combines TRBV19 with TRBJ2-5; tentatively, D is TRBD1 (5 bases). V was shortened by 6 bases and J by 2 bases, with 16 bases between the two germline ends. The CDR3 has 15 amino acids. Germline V gene lookup returns CDR1 LNHDA and CDR2 SQIVND (reference sequence). CDR3 sequence (DNA): TGTGCCAGTAGCAAGGACACCTACCTTCAAGAGACCCAGTACTTC. Protein product: CASSKDTYLQETQYF.

This clone was counted a few times. A junction boundary mismatches the germline segment, possibly from a read error. This sample also contains other DNA sequences that code for the same CDR3. V gene TRBV15 combines with J gene TRBJ2-6, with D possibly TRBD1 on 5 matching bases. CDR1 is LNHNV, CDR2 YYDKDF, per germline (reference sequence). This CDR3 has 15 residues. CDR3: CATSRDSSGANGLTF. DNA of the CDR3: TGTGCCACCAGCAGAGACAGCTCTGGGGCCAACGGCCTGACTTTC.

V gene TRBV9 combines with J gene TRBJ2-1; 10 bases fit TRBD2. Trimming cost V 3 bases and J 3 bases; bases outside gene matches: 6. The germline V gene encodes CDR1 SGDLS and CDR2 YYNGEE. The CDR3 is 16 amino acids. The CDR3 region has the DNA TGTGCCAGCAGCGAACTAGCGGGGATGGTCTACAATGAGCAGTTCTTC. It codes for CASSELAGMVYNEQFF.

The chain recombines TRBV27 with TRBJ2-7, with 10 positions matching TRBD1. J was trimmed by 3 bases and V by 8 bases; bases with no gene match: 4. From germline, CDR1 is MNHEY and CDR2 SMNVEV (reference sequence). The CDR3 contains 13 residues. The DNA for the CDR3 is TGTGCCAGCGGACGGGACAGGGGCTACGAGCAGTACTTC. This encodes CASGRDRGYEQYF.

The gene calls are TRBV2 and TRBJ2-3, with TRBD1 identical over 9 bases. CDR3 size: 14 residues. Germline V gene data show CDR1 as SNHLY and CDR2 as FYNNEI. V was pared by 5 bases and J by 4 bases, with 4 bases of the junction left unmatched. The CDR3 sequence: CASSLRTGADTQYF. The CDR3 region has the DNA TGTGCCAGCAGTCTTCGGACAGGGGCAGATACGCAGTATTTT.

Only a few counts were recorded for this clone. The V call is TRBV5-1, the J call TRBJ1-4, with 8 bases matching TRBD1. V shed 2 bases, J shed 7 bases, and the junction held 1 base outside the gene matches. Germline loops: CDR1 SGHRS, CDR2 YFSETQ. The CDR3 loop spans 13 amino acids. The CDR3: CASSFQGAEKLFF. In nucleotides, the CDR3 is TGCGCCAGCAGCTTTCAGGGGGCTGAAAAACTGTTTTTT.

This clone was detected only once. The V and J genes are TRBV30 and TRBJ2-1; 7 bases are shared with TRBD2. Germline V CDR1 and CDR2: GTSNPN, SVGIG (reference sequence). The CDR3 is made up of 18 amino acids. The V segment lost 0 bases and the J segment 3 bases; nucleotides outside the gene matches: 14. The CDR3 DNA reads as TGTGCCTGGAGTGTACTTGCGGGAGAGGGAGCGGGCTACAATGAGCAGTTCTTC. Amino acids: CAWSVLAGEGAGYNEQFF.

This chain uses TRBV4-3 with TRBJ2-1, with TRBD2 matching 11 bases. J was trimmed by 0 bases and V by 10 bases; bases with no gene match: 20. The germline V gene encodes CDR1 LGHNA and CDR2 YSLEER. The CDR3 sequence is 20 residues long. The CDR3 bases are TGCGCCACCACAACCCATTGGGTAGCGGGAGGGCCTTACTCCTACAATGAGCAGTTCTTC. Translation gives CATTTHWVAGGPYSYNEQFF.

This clone was seen a handful of times. This sequence joins TRBV5-6 and TRBJ2-7; 7 bases align to TRBD2. Germline loops: CDR1 SGHDT, CDR2 YYEEEE. After removal of 2 bases from V and 6 bases from J, the junction contained 14 bases not matched to a gene. The CDR3 totals 16 residues. The CDR3 bases are TGTGCCAGCAGCTTACTTCGGGGGGAAGGGGATCGCGAGCAGTACTTC. Protein: CASSLLRGEGDREQYF.

The V and J genes are TRBV4-3 and TRBJ1-1; the D is unclear. The CDR3 extends over 14 amino acids. V was clipped by 1 base and J by 5 bases, with 11 bases between them. The V gene's germline CDR1 is LGHNA and CDR2 YSLEER. The CDR3 is CASSQGTRKTEAFF. CDR3 in DNA: TGCGCCAGCAGCCAAGGTACCAGGAAGACTGAAGCTTTCTTT.

V is TRBV2 and J is TRBJ1-5; the D gene is possibly TRBD1 (5 bases). Germline lookup yields CDR1 SNHLY and CDR2 FYNNEI. Trimming took off 2 bases at V and 7 bases at J, with 18 bases between the two ends. CDR3 length: 16 amino acids. CDR3 region: CASSERRGDEGQPQHF. CDR3 bases: TGTGCCAGCAGTGAAAGGCGCGGGGACGAGGGCCAGCCCCAGCATTTT.

This clone was seen a single time. V and J are TRBV6-6 and TRBJ2-1, with D possibly TRBD1 on 6 matching bases. V lost 7 bases and J lost 7, with 14 bases in between. Germline V gene lookup returns CDR1 MNHNY and CDR2 SVGAGI (reference sequence). This CDR3 contains 13 residues. The CDR3 DNA sequence: TGTGCCAGCACCTTGGCAGGGGTGAATGAGCAGTTCTTC. Protein sequence: CASTLAGVNEQFF.

The rearrangement joins TRBV29-1 to TRBJ1-1; D not resolved. CDR3 size: 12 residues. V shed 7 bases and J shed 0 bases, with 9 bases lying between them. Germline CDR1 and CDR2: SQVTM and ANQGSEA. This CDR3 is CSADPMNTEAFF. Here the CDR3 DNA reads TGCAGCGCCGATCCTATGAACACTGAAGCTTTCTTT. Full variable domain (missing parts from reference TRBV29-1 and TRBJ1-1): SAVISQKPSRDICQRGTSLTIQCQVDSQVTMMFWYRQQPGQSLTLIATANQGSEATYESGFVIDKFPISRPNLTFSTLTVSNMSPEDSSIYLCSADPMNTEAFFGQGTRLTVV.

The chain recombines TRBV5-1 with TRBJ2-5; 10 positions agree with TRBD1. J gave up 3 bases and V 7 bases, and 3 bases lay outside the gene matches. The CDR3 spans 13 residues. Germline V lookup: CDR1 SGHRS, CDR2 YFSETQ. The CDR3 sequence is CASRQGAKETQYF. In DNA, the CDR3 is TGCGCCAGCCGACAGGGGGCGAAAGAGACCCAGTACTTC.

The chain carries TRBV19 and TRBJ1-5; D is ambiguous. CDR1 LNHDA and CDR2 SQIVND come from the germline V gene (reference sequence). The CDR3 has 13 residues. V was trimmed by 6 bases and J by 5 bases, leaving 11 bases between them. CDR3 DNA: TGTGCCAGTAGATCTGGAGGCTATCAGCCCCAGCATTTT. It yields the protein CASRSGGYQPQHF.

The V call is TRBV5-5, the J call TRBJ1-4; D gene uncertain. The CDR3 runs to 14 residues. Germline CDR1 and CDR2: SGHKS and YYEKEE (reference sequence). Deletions cut 0 bases from V and 11 bases from J, with 14 bases between. CDR3 loop: CASSLGALDGKLFF. The CDR3 DNA reads as TGTGCCAGCAGCTTGGGGGCGCTGGATGGGAAACTGTTTTTT.